The source of this TCR beta chain is a study of T cells in localized non-small cell lung cancer. Study outcomes and limitations: Uninvolved adjacent lung had the highest recorded T cell clonality, with tumor below it.

Data came from immunoSEQ multiplex PCR; TCRdb stores just in-frame clones and leaves some out. The sample holds tens of thousands of clones, 88% seen once. Trimming left V 0 bases short and J 6 bases short, with 12 bases between. CDR3 length: 14 residues. CDR1 and CDR2 from the germline V gene are LNHDA and SQIVND (reference sequence). Turning to this clone: Its antigen is not known.

The sample in question was peripheral blood, obtained before any cancer treatment. The sequence derives from a woman aged 35-75 years with stage I squamous cell lung carcinoma. J is TRBJ2-7 and V is TRBV19, with D perhaps matching TRBD2 (6 bases). CDR3 loop: CASSIDPGRTEQYF. Written as DNA, the CDR3 is TGTGCCAGTAGTATAGACCCAGGGAGGACCGAGCAGTACTTC.